The 18 T cell receptor beta chains below come from one sample, sequenced in a study of T cells in Graves' hyperthyroidism and ophthalmopathy. RNA transcripts were the template for amplifying TCR beta CDR3 regions. The HTBI primer set drove a first-round RT-PCR of the TCR CDR3. Each CDR3 protein gets one entry after TCRdb re-called the multiplex PCR reads with MiXCR. Of fewer than 750,000 distinct CDR3 sequences in the sample, around 15% were seen once. Sequenced sample: blood. The source is a woman aged 45-60 years with Graves' ophthalmopathy.

This clonotype was seen repeatedly, ten times or more. This chain links TRBV11-2 with TRBJ2-1; 13 bases agree with TRBD2. The CDR3 totals 17 residues. V shed 4 bases and J 6 bases; nucleotides not matched to a gene: 9. The germline CDR1 and CDR2 sequences are SGHAT and FQNNGV. This CDR3 reads CASSSGTSGMAGNEQFF. The CDR3, as DNA: TGTGCCAGCAGCTCCGGGACTAGCGGGATGGCGGGCAATGAGCAGTTCTTC.

The rearrangement uses TRBV7-8 and TRBJ2-7; D possibly corresponds to TRBD1 (6 bases). Trimming left V 8 bases short and J 0 bases short, with 17 bases between. Germline-derived CDR1 and CDR2 are SGHVS and FQNEAQ. The length of the CDR3 is 15 residues. In DNA, the CDR3 is TGTGCCAGCGGCCCCGTCTGGGACATCTCCTACGAGCAGTACTTC. Its translation: CASGPVWDISYEQYF.

The rearrangement uses TRBV29-1 and TRBJ2-1; TRBD2 matches at 8 bases. CDR1 and CDR2 from the germline V gene are SQVTM and ANQGSEA. V lost 2 bases to trimming and J lost 1 base; unmatched junction nucleotides: 7. There are 16 residues in the CDR3. The CDR3 nucleotides are TGCAGCGTTGAATTCCTAGCGGGTCTTTCCTACAATGAGCAGTTCTTC. It encodes CSVEFLAGLSYNEQFF.

The chain has TRBV7-2 and TRBJ1-4; no clear D. With 1 base removed from V and 7 bases from J, the gap between germline ends came to 13 bases. Germline CDR1 SGHTA, CDR2 FQGNSA. The CDR3 spans 15 residues. The CDR3 DNA follows: TGTGCCAGCAGCTTAGGTCGCCGTTTGGGTGAAAAACTGTTTTTT. This encodes CASSLGRRLGEKLFF.

This clonotype was detected only a few times. J is TRBJ1-2 and V is TRBV7-9; 12 positions agree with TRBD1. V gave up 6 bases and J gave up 4 bases; unmatched junction bases: 3. This CDR3 has 14 residues. Germline CDR1 and CDR2: SEHNR and FQNEAQ (reference sequence). The CDR3 region has the DNA TGTGCCAGCAGAAGGGGACAGGGGGCCTATGGCTACACCTTC. It translates to CASRRGQGAYGYTF. Drawing the rest from reference TRBV7-9 and TRBJ1-2, the complete variable domain is DTGVSQNPRHKITKRGQNVTFRCDPISEHNRLYWYRQTLGQGPEFLTYFQNEAQLEKSRLLSDRFSAERPKGSFSTLEIQRTEQGDSAMYLCASRRGQGAYGYTFGSGTRLTVV.

This clonotype was detected ten times or more. The chain combines TRBV18 with TRBJ2-7, with 11 bases identical to TRBD2. CDR3 length: 15 residues. CDR1 KGHSH and CDR2 LQKENI come from the germline V gene. V dropped 1 base and J dropped 7; count of bases not matched to a gene: 6. CDR3 residues: CASSPLSGLAGEQYF. DNA for the CDR3: TGTGCCAGCTCACCACTATCCGGACTAGCGGGTGAGCAGTACTTC. Using reference TRBV18 and TRBJ2-7 for the parts outside the CDR3, the full variable domain is NAGVMQNPRHLVRRRGQEARLRCSPMKGHSHVYWYRQLPEEGLKFMVYLQKENIIDESGMPKERFSAEFPKEGPSILRIQQVVRGDSAAYFCASSPLSGLAGEQYFGPGTRLTVT.

Ten or more counts support this clonotype. The chain links TRBV7-9 to TRBJ2-1; 9 bases line up with TRBD1. CDR3 size: 14 residues. From germline, CDR1 is SEHNR and CDR2 FQNEAQ (reference sequence). J lost 10 bases, V lost 5 bases, and 9 bases had no gene match. The CDR3 DNA sequence: TGTGCCAGCAGCCGTCCCGGGACAGGGCTCGAGCAGTTCTTC. Amino acid sequence: CASSRPGTGLEQFF.

The chain couples TRBV12-3 or TRBV12-4 to TRBJ1-2, with a tentative D call TRBD1 (6 bases). Trimming took 6 bases from V and 3 from J, leaving 14 bases between them. This CDR3 region has 14 residues. The CDR3 here is CASRSGEGYYGYTF. CDR3 in DNA: TGTGCCAGCAGATCAGGGGAGGGCTACTATGGCTACACCTTC.

This clonotype was picked up many times. V usage is TRBV12-3 or TRBV12-4 and J usage is TRBJ1-1; no reliable D call. CDR3 length: 14 amino acids. Trimming took 2 bases from V and 4 from J, leaving 11 bases between them. In nucleotides, the CDR3 is TGTGCCAGCAGTTTAAGATGGCAGCCCACTGAAGCTTTCTTT. It yields the protein CASSLRWQPTEAFF.

CDR3 in DNA: TGTGCCAGCAGCACCTGGGGCATCCAAGAGACCCAGTACTTC. Translation gives CASSTWGIQETQYF. V gene TRBV5-6 combines with J gene TRBJ2-5; a possible D gene is TRBD1 (5 bases). The CDR3 runs 14 residues. The germline V gene encodes CDR1 SGHDT and CDR2 YYEEEE. Trimming took off 4 bases at V and 1 base at J, with 11 bases between the two ends.

In its sample, this clonotype was seen many times. This chain connects TRBV5-1 to TRBJ2-7; 7 bases map to TRBD1. V lost 1 base, J lost 6 bases, and 7 bases stayed unmatched. The germline V gene has CDR1 SGHRS and CDR2 YFSETQ. This CDR3 is built from 14 residues. The CDR3 sequence: CASSLRSQGSEQYF. In DNA, the CDR3 is TGCGCCAGCAGCTTGAGGTCACAGGGGAGCGAGCAGTACTTC.

This clonotype occurred a few times. This rearrangement joins TRBV10-3 to TRBJ2-1, with a possible D match to TRBD2 (5 bases). Trimming took 10 bases from V and 6 from J, leaving 19 bases between them. In germline, CDR1 is ENHRY, CDR2 SYGVKD. CDR3 length: 14 residues. CDR3 DNA sequence: TGTGCCACCGCCCACGATCGAGGAGGCAATGAGCAGTTCTTC. Translated, it gives CATAHDRGGNEQFF.

This clonotype was detected only a few times. The rearrangement uses TRBV7-3 and TRBJ2-7; TRBD1 matches at 10 bases. The germline gives CDR1 SGHTA, CDR2 FQGTGA. CDR3 size: 15 residues. The junction had 4 bases not matched to a gene; V was cut back by 1 base and J by 4 bases. For the CDR3, the DNA is TGTGCCAGCAGCTTAAAAGGGACAGGGGCGTACGAGCAGTACTTC. Protein: CASSLKGTGAYEQYF.

In the case of this clonotype: A single base separates this from a much larger clone, so it may be a read error. The gene calls are TRBV7-8 and TRBJ2-4; D is undetermined. The CDR3 is 13 residues long. Germline V gives CDR1 SGHVS, CDR2 FQNEAQ. The DNA for the CDR3 is TGTGCCAGCAGCTTATTAGCCCAAAACATTCAGTACTTC. The encoded protein is CASSLLAQNIQYF.

This clonotype showed up many times. The J gene is TRBJ2-1, the V gene TRBV6-1; 9 bases are shared with TRBD2. J gave up 2 bases and V 5 bases, and 19 bases lay outside the gene matches. The CDR3 extends over 20 amino acids. Per germline, CDR1 MNHNS and CDR2 SASEGT. CDR3 amino acids: CASSRVRGAGGILTYNEQFF. DNA for the CDR3: TGTGCCAGCAGTCGGGTACGAGGAGCGGGAGGTATCTTGACCTACAATGAGCAGTTCTTC.

This clonotype was counted at least ten times. V usage is TRBV12-3 or TRBV12-4 and J usage is TRBJ2-7, with TRBD1 as a possible D gene (6 bases). The CDR3 runs 15 residues. V was cut by 5 bases and J by 3 bases, with 17 bases left in between. CDR3 in amino acids: CASSPLGLGGYEQYF. CDR3 nucleotide sequence: TGTGCCAGCAGTCCCCTAGGATTAGGGGGCTACGAGCAGTACTTC.

This clonotype came up many times. Being one base from a much bigger clone, this may be a read error. J is TRBJ2-3 and V is TRBV7-3; 7 nucleotides agree with TRBD2. This CDR3 is 15 amino acids long. Germline V CDR1 and CDR2: SGHTA, FQGTGA. V dropped 0 bases and J dropped 3; count of bases not matched to a gene: 3. The CDR3 DNA reads TGTGCCAGCAGCTTAACGGGAGGGAGGACAGATACGCAGTATTTT. As protein: CASSLTGGRTDTQYF.

The chain has TRBV28 and TRBJ2-7; 7 bases are a match to TRBD1. Losses at the gene ends were 6 bases for V and 3 bases for J; bases not matched to a gene: 5. The length of the CDR3 is 13 residues. CDR1 is MDHEN, CDR2 SYDVKM, per germline. In nucleotides, the CDR3 is TGTGCCAGCAGCTCGGGACAGATCTACGAGCAGTACTTC. Translating gives CASSSGQIYEQYF. The whole variable domain, remainder taken from reference TRBV28 and TRBJ2-7, is DVKVTQSSRYLVKRTGEKVFLECVQDMDHENMFWYRQDPGLGLRLIYFSYDVKMKEKGDIPEGYSVSREKKERFSLILESASTNQTSMYLCASSSGQIYEQYFGPGTRLTVT.